These T cell receptor beta chains were read from a single sample in a study of blood T cell repertoires in COVID-19. Only in-frame clones appear in the TCRdb table, and some are missing; sequencing was by immunoSEQ multiplex PCR. The table has about 150,000 clones, 80% to 90% seen once. Sequencing used peripheral blood. The receptors here all came from a man in his 70s with acute or convalescent COVID-19. CDR3s include the opening cysteine and the closing phenylalanine or tryptophan. The order of the fields is V gene, J gene, clone size, CDR3 length, D gene, CDR3 DNA, CDR3 protein. A D gene is named only where the DNA matches it firmly. The size field is filled for only some rows; it gives once, few, many or a size class.

TRBV7-3	TRBJ2-5	NA	14	TRBD2	TGTGCCAGCAGCCCGAGCGGGACCCAAGAGACCCAGTACTTC	CASSPSGTQETQYF
TRBV19	TRBJ2-1	NA	16	TRBD2	TGTGCCAGTAGTATAGGCGGGACTAGCGGGAGAAATGAGCAGTTCTTC	CASSIGGTSGRNEQFF
TRBV5-1	TRBJ2-1	NA	13	NA	TGCGCCAGCAGCAGTCCACAGGGAGATGAGCAGTTCTTC	CASSSPQGDEQFF
TRBV19	TRBJ2-1	NA	16	TRBD2	TGTGCCAGTAGTAGCTCCGGGACTAGCGGGAGGAAGGAGCAGTTCTTC	CASSSSGTSGRKEQFF
TRBV5-4	TRBJ2-5	NA	14	TRBD1	TGTGCCAGCAGCTTGGCAGGGGGCTTAGAGACCCAGTACTTC	CASSLAGGLETQYF
TRBV5-6	TRBJ2-5	NA	14	NA	TGTGCCAGCAGCTTGTATACAGCGGGAGAGACCCAGTACTTC	CASSLYTAGETQYF
TRBV6-5	TRBJ2-7	NA	14	TRBD1	TGTGCCAGCAGTAACCGACAGGGGGGATACGAGCAGTACTTC	CASSNRQGGYEQYF
TRBV2	TRBJ1-6	NA	17	TRBD1	TGTGCCAGCAGTGGGGCCATGTGGGGACAGGGGGGCTCACCCCTCCACTTT	CASSGAMWGQGGSPLHF
TRBV5-1	TRBJ2-5	NA	16	NA	TGCGCCAGCAGCCCCCGGGACTTGGATCTGCAAGAGACCCAGTACTTC	CASSPRDLDLQETQYF
TRBV5-1	TRBJ2-5	few	16	TRBD2	TGCGCCAGCACTCCATGGGGGGGTGCGGCCCAAGAGACCCAGTACTTC	CASTPWGGAAQETQYF
TRBV27	TRBJ2-1	NA	15	TRBD2	TGTGCCAGCAGTTTATTATTCGGGAGGATAAATGAGCAGTTCTTC	CASSLLFGRINEQFF
TRBV19	TRBJ2-7	NA	14	TRBD1	TGTGCCAGTAGTGCCTCGACAGGGTATGGCGAGCAGTACTTC	CASSASTGYGEQYF
TRBV7-7	TRBJ2-2	NA	14	NA	TGTGCTAGCAGTGCTCGACAGAACACCGGGGAGCTGTTTTTT	CASSARQNTGELFF
TRBV27	TRBJ2-5	NA	13	NA	TGTGCCAGCAGAAACGGGGTACAAGAGACCCAGTACTTC	CASRNGVQETQYF
TRBV7-2	TRBJ2-5	NA	14	TRBD1	TGTGCCAGCAGCTTGACAGGGATCCAAGAGACCCAGTACTTC	CASSLTGIQETQYF
TRBV24-1	TRBJ2-3	NA	15	NA	TGTGCCACCAGTGATTTGGCTATGGGCACAGATACGCAGTATTTT	CATSDLAMGTDTQYF
TRBV27	TRBJ2-5	NA	16	TRBD1	TGTGCCAGCAGTTTATCGGGACAGGGGCCCCAAGAGACCCAGTACTTC	CASSLSGQGPQETQYF
TRBV19	TRBJ2-7	NA	13	TRBD2	TGTGCCAGTAGGGCCCTAGCGGGAGACGAGCAGTACTTC	CASRALAGDEQYF
TRBV19	TRBJ1-1	NA	15	NA	TGTGCCAGTAGGGAGACAGGCTACGGGAACACTGAAGCTTTCTTT	CASRETGYGNTEAFF
TRBV4-3	TRBJ1-4	NA	15	TRBD1	TGCGCCAGCAGCCAGGGACAGGGTTTTGGTGAAAAACTGTTTTTT	CASSQGQGFGEKLFF
TRBV2	TRBJ1-6	NA	14	NA	TGTGCCAGCAGTGGGGCGGGAGGGTATTCACCCCTCCACTTT	CASSGAGGYSPLHF
TRBV18	TRBJ2-7	NA	16	TRBD1	TGTGCCAGCTCACCGGGGGTGGTAGGGGGCTTCTACGAGCAGTACTTC	CASSPGVVGGFYEQYF
TRBV11-1	TRBJ1-1	NA	14	TRBD1	TGTGCCAGCAGCTCCGACAGGGCGAACACTGAAGCTTTCTTT	CASSSDRANTEAFF
TRBV29-1	TRBJ1-2	NA	14	TRBD1	TGCAGCGTTGAAGATCCCCGACAGGGACGTGGCTACACCTTC	CSVEDPRQGRGYTF
TRBV9	TRBJ1-5	NA	15	NA	TGTGCCAGCAGCGTAGGTGGACAGTACAATCAGCCCCAGCATTTT	CASSVGGQYNQPQHF
TRBV5-4	TRBJ2-3	NA	15	TRBD1	TGTGCCAGCAGGTGGGACAGGGGAGGCACAGATACGCAGTATTTT	CASRWDRGGTDTQYF
TRBV4-2	TRBJ1-4	NA	16	TRBD1	TGTGCCAGCAGCCAAGGCCCCGAGACAGGGAATGAAAAACTGTTTTTT	CASSQGPETGNEKLFF
TRBV28	TRBJ1-2	NA	13	TRBD1	TGTGCCAGCAGTCCAGACAGGGTAAGCGGCTACACCTTC	CASSPDRVSGYTF
TRBV29-1	TRBJ2-7	NA	13	NA	TGCAGCGTGGGGAGGGGGAGTCAATACGAGCAGTACTTC	CSVGRGSQYEQYF
TRBV28	TRBJ2-7	NA	16	TRBD2	TGTGCCAGCAGTTTATTAGCGGGAGGGCCCTCCTACGAGCAGTACTTC	CASSLLAGGPSYEQYF
TRBV9	TRBJ2-2	few	14	NA	TGTGCCAGCAGCGTAGCTGTGAGTACCGGGGAGCTGTTTTTT	CASSVAVSTGELFF
TRBV18	TRBJ2-2	NA	18	NA	TGTGCCAGCTCACCATCGGCTAGCGTGAGGGTAGACACCGGGGAGCTGTTTTTT	CASSPSASVRVDTGELFF